This T cell receptor (beta chain) was documented in a study of cytomegalovirus exposure and HLA in healthy donors. As for the study in general: Findings of an earlier analysis included 117 million unique TCR beta sequences from 190 million or so T cells. Findings of the study overall: In vitro confirmation showed three CMV-associated chains to be CMV antigen specific. Productive status was seen about 87% or about 30% of the time for most TCR beta V segments in an earlier analysis. Excluded: some indistinguishable V segments such as TRBV6-2 and TRBV6-3.

The PCR had 60 Vbeta and 13 Jbeta primers. Using immunoSEQ multiplex PCR, the repertoire was profiled, and TCRdb retains in-frame clones only, with some absent. The table has fewer than 200,000 clones, about 80% seen once. The CDR3 covers 16 residues. V lost 2 bases to trimming and J lost 3 bases, with 14 bases between them. The germline V gene has CDR1 KGHSH and CDR2 LQKENI. As regards this clone: What it binds is not known.

The chain is built from TRBV18 and TRBJ1-5; TRBD1 is a possible D gene (5 bases). The source is a man younger than 40 in good health and CMV-seronegative. Sequences were obtained from PBMCs. The CDR3 nucleotides read TGTGCCAGCTCACCAGAGACAGTTCGACTCAATCAGCCCCAGCATTTT. This codes for CASSPETVRLNQPQHF. The complete variable domain, with remaining parts taken from reference TRBV18 and TRBJ1-5, reads NAGVMQNPRHLVRRRGQEARLRCSPMKGHSHVYWYRQLPEEGLKFMVYLQKENIIDESGMPKERFSAEFPKEGPSILRIQQVVRGDSAAYFCASSPETVRLNQPQHFGDGTRLSIL.